This is a list of T cell receptor beta chains from one sample in a study of blood T cells in healthy people across ages. Each CDR3 protein is one row after TCRdb ran MiXCR on the 5' RACE reads. Seen here are around 400,000 distinct CDR3 sequences, approximately 51% observed once, and the top ten hold 45% to 65%. The sequenced sample was blood. These receptors originate from a man aged 55 to 70 in good health. CDR3s leave out the opening cysteine and the closing phenylalanine or tryptophan. A D gene is named only where the DNA matches it firmly.

>-|TRBV3-1|-
ASSQVVQGRSEQY
>-|TRBV7-3|TRBJ2-6
ASSTGTGANVLT
>-|TRBV20-1|TRBJ2-3
SAGVLTDTQY
>TRBD1|TRBV24-1|TRBJ2-1
ATSHGGTGDNEQF
>-|TRBV15|TRBJ2-5
ATSRAQETQY
>TRBD2|TRBV20-1|TRBJ2-1
SARLSTSGGADEQF
>TRBD1|TRBV7-9|TRBJ2-5
ASSFGGQQETQY
>TRBD1|TRBV30|TRBJ1-2
AWNRGLGGYT
>TRBD2|TRBV20-1|TRBJ2-1
SARGGSGSDKQF
>-|TRBV28|TRBJ1-1
ASRDTEAF
>-|TRBV18|TRBJ1-2
ASSPPRGLGYGYT
>-|TRBV12-3/TRBV12-4|TRBJ2-5
ASRFGRGQETQY
>-|TRBV6-6|TRBJ2-1
ASKSRSGPPNEQF
>TRBD2|TRBV10-3|TRBJ2-7
AISEGAGETYEQY
>-|TRBV7-2|TRBJ1-2
ASNFSNGAAYGYT
>-|TRBV6-2/TRBV6-3|TRBJ1-5
ASSKSQGNSNQPQH
>TRBD2|TRBV27|TRBJ2-3
ASSFLAGEADTQY
>TRBD1|TRBV7-3|TRBJ2-1
ASSSRGTGQF
>-|TRBV27|-
ASSHGQGGYEQY
>TRBD2|TRBV20-1|TRBJ2-1
SALSGRVNEQF
>TRBD1|TRBV3-1|TRBJ1-1
ASSLRQGEAF
>-|TRBV27|TRBJ1-2
ASSLSSTPKLGYT
>-|TRBV13|TRBJ2-1
ASSSFSYNEQF
>-|TRBV20-1|TRBJ2-3
SARRTETLTDTQY
>-|TRBV6-1|TRBJ2-7
ASSERQGGPYEQY
>-|TRBV10-3|TRBJ1-4
AISESTGTSGEKLF
>-|TRBV6-6|TRBJ2-1
ASSSRAFSYSEQF
>-|TRBV7-2|TRBJ2-1
ASSLVSSGSSSSYNEQF
>TRBD1|TRBV20-1|TRBJ2-5
SAQPDRGQETQY